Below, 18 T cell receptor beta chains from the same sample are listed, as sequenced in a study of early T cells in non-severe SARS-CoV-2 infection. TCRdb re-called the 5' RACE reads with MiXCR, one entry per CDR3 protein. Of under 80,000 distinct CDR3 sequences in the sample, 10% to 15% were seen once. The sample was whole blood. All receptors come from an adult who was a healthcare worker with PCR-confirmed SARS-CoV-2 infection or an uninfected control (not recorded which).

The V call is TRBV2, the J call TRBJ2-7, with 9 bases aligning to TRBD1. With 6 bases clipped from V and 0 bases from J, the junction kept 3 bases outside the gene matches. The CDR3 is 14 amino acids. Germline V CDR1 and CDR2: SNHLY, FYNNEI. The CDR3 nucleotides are TGTGCCAGCAGGGGACAGGGTAACTCCTACGAGCAGTACTTC. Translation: CASRGQGNSYEQYF.

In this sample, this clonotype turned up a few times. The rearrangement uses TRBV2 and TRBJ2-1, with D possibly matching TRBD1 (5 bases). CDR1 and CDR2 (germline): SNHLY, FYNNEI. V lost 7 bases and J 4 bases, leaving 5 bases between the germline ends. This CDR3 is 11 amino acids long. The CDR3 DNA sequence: TGTGCCAGCACAGGGTACAATGAGCAGTTCTTC. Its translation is CASTGYNEQFF.

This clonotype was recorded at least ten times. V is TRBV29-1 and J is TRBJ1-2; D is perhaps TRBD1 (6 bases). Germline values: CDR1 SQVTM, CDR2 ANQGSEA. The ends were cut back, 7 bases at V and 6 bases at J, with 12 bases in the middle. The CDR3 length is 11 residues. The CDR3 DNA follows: TGCAGCGCCCGACAGGAGGATGGCTACACCTTC. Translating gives CSARQEDGYTF.

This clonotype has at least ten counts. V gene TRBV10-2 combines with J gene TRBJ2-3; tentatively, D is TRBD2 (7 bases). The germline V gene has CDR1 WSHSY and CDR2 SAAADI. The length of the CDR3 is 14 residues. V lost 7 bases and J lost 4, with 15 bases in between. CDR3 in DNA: TGCGCCAGCATGGAGGGGGGGATAGCAGATACGCAGTATTTT. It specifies CASMEGGIADTQYF.

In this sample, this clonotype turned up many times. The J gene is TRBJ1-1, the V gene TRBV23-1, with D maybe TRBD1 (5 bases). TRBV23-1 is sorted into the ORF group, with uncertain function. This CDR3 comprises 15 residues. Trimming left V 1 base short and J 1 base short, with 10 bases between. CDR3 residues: CASSQWAGTNTEAFF. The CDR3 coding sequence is TGCGCCAGCAGTCAATGGGCAGGGACGAACACTGAAGCTTTCTTT.

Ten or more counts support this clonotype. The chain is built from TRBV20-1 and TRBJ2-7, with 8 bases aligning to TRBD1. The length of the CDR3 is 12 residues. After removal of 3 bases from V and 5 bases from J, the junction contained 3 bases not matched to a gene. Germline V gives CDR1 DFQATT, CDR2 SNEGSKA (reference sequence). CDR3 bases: TGCAGTGCTAGGGACAGGGAGAACGAGCAGTACTTC. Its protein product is CSARDRENEQYF.

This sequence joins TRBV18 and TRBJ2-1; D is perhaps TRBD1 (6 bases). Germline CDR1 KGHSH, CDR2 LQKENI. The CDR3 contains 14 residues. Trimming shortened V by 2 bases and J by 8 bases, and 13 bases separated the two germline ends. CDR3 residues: CASSPNRARDEQFF. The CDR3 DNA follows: TGTGCCAGCTCACCAAACAGGGCCAGGGATGAGCAGTTCTTC.

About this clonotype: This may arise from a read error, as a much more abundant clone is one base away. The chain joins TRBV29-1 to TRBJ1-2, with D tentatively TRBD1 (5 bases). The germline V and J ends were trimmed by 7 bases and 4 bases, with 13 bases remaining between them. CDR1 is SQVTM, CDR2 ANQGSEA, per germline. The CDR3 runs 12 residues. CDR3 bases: TGCAGCGCCCGGGGGGAAGGCTATGGCTACACCTTC. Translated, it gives CSARGEGYGYTF.

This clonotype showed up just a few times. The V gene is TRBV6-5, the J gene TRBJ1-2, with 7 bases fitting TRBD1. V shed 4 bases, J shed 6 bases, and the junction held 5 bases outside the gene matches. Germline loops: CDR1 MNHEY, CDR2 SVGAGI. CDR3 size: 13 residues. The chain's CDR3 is CASSSPGGDGYTF. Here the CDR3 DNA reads TGTGCCAGCAGTTCCCCAGGGGGGGATGGCTACACCTTC.

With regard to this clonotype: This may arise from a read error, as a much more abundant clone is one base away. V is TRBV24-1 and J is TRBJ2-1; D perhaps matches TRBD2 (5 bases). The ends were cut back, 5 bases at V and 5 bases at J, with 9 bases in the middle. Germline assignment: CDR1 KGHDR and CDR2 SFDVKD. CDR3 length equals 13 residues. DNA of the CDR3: TGTGCCACCAGTGTGGCGAGGGACAATGAGCAGTTCTTC. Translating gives CATSVARDNEQFF.

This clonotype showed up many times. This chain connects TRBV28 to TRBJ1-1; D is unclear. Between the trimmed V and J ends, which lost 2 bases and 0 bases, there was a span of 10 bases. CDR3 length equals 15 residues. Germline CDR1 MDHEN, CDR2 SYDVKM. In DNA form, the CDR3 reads TGTGCCAGCAGTTTACTGGAGGTGATGAACACTGAAGCTTTCTTT. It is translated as CASSLLEVMNTEAFF.

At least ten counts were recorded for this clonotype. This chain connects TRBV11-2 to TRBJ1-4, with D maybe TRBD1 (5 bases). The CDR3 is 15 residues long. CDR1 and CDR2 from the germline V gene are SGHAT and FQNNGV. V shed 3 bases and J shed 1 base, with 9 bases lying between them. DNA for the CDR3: TGTGCCAGCAGCTTCGCGGGGGGAACTAATGAAAAACTGTTTTTT. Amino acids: CASSFAGGTNEKLFF.

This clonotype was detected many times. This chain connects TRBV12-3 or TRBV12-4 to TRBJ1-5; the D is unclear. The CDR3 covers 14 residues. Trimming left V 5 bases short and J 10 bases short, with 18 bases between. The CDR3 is CASSPSGRAYPQHF. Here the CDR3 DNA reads TGTGCCAGCAGTCCGTCTGGCAGAGCGTATCCCCAGCATTTT.

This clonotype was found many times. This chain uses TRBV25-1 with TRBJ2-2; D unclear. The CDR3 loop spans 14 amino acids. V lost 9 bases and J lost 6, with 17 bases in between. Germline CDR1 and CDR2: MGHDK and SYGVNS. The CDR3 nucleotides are TGTGCCAGTCGAGTTGCAGGATTGGCCGGGGAGCTGTTTTTT. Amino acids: CASRVAGLAGELFF.

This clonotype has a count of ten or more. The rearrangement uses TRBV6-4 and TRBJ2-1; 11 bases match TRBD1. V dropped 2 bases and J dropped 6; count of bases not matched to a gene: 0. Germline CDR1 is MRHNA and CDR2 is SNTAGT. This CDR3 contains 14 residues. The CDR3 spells CASSDGTGGNEQFF. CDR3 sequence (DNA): TGTGCCAGCAGTGACGGGACAGGGGGCAATGAGCAGTTCTTC.

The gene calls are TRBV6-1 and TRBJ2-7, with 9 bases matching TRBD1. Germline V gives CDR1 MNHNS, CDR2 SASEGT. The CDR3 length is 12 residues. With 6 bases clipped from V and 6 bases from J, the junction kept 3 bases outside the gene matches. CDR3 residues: CASRGQGGEQYF. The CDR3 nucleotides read TGTGCCAGCAGGGGACAGGGTGGCGAGCAGTACTTC.

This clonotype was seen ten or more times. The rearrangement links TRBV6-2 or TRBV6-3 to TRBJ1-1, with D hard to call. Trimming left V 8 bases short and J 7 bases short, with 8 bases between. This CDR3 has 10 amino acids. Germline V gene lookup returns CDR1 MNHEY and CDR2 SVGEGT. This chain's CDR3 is CASGLIEAFF. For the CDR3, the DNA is TGTGCCAGCGGGCTTATTGAAGCTTTCTTT.

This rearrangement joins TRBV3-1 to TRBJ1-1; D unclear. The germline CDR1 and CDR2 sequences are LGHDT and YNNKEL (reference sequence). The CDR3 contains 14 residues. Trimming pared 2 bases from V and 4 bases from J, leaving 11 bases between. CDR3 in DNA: TGTGCCAGCAGCCAAAAATACAAAGCCACTGAAGCTTTCTTT. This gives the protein CASSQKYKATEAFF.